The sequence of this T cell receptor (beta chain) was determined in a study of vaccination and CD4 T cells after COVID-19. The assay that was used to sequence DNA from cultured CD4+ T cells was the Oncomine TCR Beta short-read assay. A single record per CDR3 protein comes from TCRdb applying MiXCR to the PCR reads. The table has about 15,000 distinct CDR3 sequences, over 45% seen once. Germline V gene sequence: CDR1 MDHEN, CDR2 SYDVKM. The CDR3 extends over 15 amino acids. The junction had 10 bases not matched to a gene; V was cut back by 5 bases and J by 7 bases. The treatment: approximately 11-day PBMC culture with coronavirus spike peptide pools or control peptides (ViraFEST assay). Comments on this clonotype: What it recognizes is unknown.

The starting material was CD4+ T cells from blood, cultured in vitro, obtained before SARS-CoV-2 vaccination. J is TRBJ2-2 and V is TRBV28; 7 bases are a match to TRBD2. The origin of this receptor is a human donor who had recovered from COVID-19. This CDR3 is CASSLTRTSLGELFF. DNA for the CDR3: TGTGCCAGCAGTCTAACTCGGACTAGTCTCGGGGAGCTGTTTTTT.